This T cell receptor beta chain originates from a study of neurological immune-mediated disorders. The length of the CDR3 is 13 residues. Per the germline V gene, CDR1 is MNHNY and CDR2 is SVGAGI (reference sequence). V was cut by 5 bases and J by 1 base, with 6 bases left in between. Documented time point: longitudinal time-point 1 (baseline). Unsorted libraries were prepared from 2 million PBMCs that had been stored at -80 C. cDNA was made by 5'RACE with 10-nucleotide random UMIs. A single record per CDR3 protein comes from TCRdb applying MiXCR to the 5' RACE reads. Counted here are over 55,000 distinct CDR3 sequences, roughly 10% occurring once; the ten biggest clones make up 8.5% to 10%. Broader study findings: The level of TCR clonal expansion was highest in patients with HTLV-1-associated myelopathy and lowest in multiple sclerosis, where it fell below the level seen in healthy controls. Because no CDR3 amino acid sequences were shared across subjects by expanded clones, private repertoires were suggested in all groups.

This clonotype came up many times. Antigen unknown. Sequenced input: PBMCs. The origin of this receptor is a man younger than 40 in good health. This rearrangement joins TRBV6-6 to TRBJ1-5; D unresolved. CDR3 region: CASSRQSNQPQHF. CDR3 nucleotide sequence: TGTGCCAGCAGTCGGCAGAGCAATCAGCCCCAGCATTTT.